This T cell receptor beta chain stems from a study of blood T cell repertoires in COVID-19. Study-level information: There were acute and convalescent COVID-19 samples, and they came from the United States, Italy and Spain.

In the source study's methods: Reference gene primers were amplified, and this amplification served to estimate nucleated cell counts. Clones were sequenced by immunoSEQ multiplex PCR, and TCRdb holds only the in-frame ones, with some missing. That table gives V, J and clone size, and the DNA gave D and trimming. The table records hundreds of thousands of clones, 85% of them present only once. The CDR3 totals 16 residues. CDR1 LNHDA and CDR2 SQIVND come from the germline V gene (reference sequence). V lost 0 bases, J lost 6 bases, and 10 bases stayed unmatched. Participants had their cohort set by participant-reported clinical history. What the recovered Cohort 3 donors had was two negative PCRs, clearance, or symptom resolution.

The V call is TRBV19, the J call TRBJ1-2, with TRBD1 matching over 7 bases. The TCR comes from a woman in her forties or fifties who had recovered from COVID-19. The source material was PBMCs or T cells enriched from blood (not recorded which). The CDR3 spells CASSIDRQGRSHGYTF. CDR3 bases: TGTGCCAGTAGTATAGATCGACAGGGCCGTTCCCATGGCTACACCTTC.